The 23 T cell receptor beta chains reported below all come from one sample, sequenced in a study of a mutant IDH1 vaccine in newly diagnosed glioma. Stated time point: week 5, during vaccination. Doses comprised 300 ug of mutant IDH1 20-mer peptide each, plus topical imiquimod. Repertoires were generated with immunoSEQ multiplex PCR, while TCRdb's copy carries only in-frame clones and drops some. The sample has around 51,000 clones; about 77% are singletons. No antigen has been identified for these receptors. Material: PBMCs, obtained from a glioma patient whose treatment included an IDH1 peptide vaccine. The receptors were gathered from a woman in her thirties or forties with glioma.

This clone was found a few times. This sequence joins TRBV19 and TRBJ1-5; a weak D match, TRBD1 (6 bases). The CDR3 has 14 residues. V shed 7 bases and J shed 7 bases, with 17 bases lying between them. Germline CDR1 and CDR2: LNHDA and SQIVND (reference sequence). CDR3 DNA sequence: TGTGCCAGTACCTTAAGGGGGGCGGGGCAGCCCCAGCATTTT. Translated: CASTLRGAGQPQHF. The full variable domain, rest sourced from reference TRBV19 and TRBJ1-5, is DGGITQSPKYLFRKEGQNVTLSCEQNLNHDAMYWYRQDPGQGLRLIYYSQIVNDFQKGDIAEGYSVSREKKESFPLTVTSAQKNPTAFYLCASTLRGAGQPQHFGDGTRLSIL.

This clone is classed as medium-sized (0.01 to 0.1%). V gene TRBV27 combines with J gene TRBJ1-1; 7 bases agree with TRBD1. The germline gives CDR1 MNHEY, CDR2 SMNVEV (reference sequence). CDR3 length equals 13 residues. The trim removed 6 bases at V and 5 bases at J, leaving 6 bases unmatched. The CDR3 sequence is CASSPTGDTEAFF. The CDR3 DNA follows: TGTGCCAGCAGCCCAACAGGGGATACTGAAGCTTTCTTT.

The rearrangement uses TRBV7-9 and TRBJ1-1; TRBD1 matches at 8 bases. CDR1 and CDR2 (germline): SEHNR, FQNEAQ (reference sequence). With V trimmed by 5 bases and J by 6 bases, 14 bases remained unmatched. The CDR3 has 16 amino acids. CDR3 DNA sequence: TGTGCCAGCAGCCCCTGGCAGGGGGCGGGTGGTTCTGAAGCTTTCTTT. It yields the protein CASSPWQGAGGSEAFF.

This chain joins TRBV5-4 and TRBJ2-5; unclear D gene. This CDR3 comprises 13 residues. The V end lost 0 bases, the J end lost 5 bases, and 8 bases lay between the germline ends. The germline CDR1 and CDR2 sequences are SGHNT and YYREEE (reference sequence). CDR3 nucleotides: TGTGCCAGCAGCTTGGATATAAGGGAGACCCAGTACTTC. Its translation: CASSLDIRETQYF. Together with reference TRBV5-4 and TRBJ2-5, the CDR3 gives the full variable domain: ETGVTQSPTHLIKTRGQQVTLRCSSQSGHNTVSWYQQALGQGPQFIFQYYREEENGRGNFPPRFSGLQFPNYSSELNVNALELDDSALYLCASSLDIRETQYFGPGTRLLVL.

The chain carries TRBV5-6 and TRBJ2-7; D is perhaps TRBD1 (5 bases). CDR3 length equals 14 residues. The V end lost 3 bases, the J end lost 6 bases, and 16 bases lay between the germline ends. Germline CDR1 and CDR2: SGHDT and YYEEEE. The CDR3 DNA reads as TGTGCCAGCAGCTCCTTACAGGTGCCCGGCGAGCAGTACTTC. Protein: CASSSLQVPGEQYF.

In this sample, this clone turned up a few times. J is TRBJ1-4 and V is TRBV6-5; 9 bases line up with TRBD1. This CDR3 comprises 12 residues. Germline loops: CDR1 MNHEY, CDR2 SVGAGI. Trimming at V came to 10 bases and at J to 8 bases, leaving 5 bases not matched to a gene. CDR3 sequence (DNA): TGTGCCACCGGGACAGGGCCCGAAAAACTGTTTTTT. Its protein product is CATGTGPEKLFF.

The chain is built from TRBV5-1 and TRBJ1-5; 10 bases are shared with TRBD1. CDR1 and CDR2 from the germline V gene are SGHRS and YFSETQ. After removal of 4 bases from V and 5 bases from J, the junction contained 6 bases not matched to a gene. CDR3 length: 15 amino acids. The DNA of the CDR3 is TGCGCCAGCAGCATAGGACAGGGGGTAGATCAGCCCCAGCATTTT. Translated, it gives CASSIGQGVDQPQHF.

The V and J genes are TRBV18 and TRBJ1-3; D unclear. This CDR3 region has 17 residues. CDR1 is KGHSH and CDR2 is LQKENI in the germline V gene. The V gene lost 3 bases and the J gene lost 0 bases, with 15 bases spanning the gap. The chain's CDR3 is CASSPLGRGSSGNTIYF. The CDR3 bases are TGTGCCAGCTCACCCTTGGGGAGAGGGAGCTCTGGAAACACCATATATTTT.

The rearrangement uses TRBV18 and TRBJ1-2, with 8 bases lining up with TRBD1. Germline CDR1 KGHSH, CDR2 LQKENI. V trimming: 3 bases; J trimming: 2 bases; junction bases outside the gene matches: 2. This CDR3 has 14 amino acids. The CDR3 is CASSPRGRNYGYTF. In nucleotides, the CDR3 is TGTGCCAGCTCACCCAGGGGGCGCAACTATGGCTACACCTTC. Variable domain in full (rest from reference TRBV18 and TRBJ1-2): NAGVMQNPRHLVRRRGQEARLRCSPMKGHSHVYWYRQLPEEGLKFMVYLQKENIIDESGMPKERFSAEFPKEGPSILRIQQVVRGDSAAYFCASSPRGRNYGYTFGSGTRLTVV.

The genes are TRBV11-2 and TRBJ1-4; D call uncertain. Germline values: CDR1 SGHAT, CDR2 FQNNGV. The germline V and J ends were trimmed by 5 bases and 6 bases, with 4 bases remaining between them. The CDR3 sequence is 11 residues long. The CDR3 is CASSPDEKLFF. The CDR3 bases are TGTGCCAGCAGCCCTGATGAAAAACTGTTTTTT.

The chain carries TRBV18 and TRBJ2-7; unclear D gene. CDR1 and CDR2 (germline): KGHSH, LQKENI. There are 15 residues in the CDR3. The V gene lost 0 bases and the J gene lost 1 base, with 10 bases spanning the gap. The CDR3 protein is CASSPPGLRSYEQYF. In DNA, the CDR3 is TGTGCCAGCTCACCACCAGGGTTAAGATCCTACGAGCAGTACTTC.

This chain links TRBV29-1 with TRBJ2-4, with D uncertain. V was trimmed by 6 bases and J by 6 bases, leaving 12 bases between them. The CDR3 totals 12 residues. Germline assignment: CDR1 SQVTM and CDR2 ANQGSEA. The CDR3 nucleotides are TGCAGCGTCGGCAATGTGGGAAACATTCAGTACTTC. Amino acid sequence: CSVGNVGNIQYF.

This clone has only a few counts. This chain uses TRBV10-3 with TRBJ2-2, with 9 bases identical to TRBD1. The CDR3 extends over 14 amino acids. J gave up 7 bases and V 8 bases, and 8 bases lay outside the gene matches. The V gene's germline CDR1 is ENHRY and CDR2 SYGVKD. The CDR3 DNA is TGTGCCATCGGGACAGGGAACGAAGGCGGGGAGCTGTTTTTT. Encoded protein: CAIGTGNEGGELFF.

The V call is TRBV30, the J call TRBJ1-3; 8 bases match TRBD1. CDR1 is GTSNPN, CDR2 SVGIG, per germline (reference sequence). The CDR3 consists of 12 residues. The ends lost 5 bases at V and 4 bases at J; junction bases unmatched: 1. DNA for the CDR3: TGTGCCTGGTCAGGGGGCGGAAACACCATATATTTT. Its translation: CAWSGGGNTIYF. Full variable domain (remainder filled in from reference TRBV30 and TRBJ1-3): SQTIHQWPATLVQPVGSPLSLECTVEGTSNPNLYWYRQAAGRGLQLLFYSVGIGQISSEVPQNLSASRPQDRQFILSSKKLLLSDSGFYLCAWSGGGNTIYFGEGSWLTVV.

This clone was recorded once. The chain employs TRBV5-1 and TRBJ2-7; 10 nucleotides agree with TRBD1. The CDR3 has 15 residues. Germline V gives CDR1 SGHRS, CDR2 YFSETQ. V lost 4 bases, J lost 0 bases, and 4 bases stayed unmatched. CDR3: CASSLGTGDSYEQYF. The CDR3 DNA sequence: TGCGCCAGCAGCCTCGGGACAGGGGACTCCTACGAGCAGTACTTC.

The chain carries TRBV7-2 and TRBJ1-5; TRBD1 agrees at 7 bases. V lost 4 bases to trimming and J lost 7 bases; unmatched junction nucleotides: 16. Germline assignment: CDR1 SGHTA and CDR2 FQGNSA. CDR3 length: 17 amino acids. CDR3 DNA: TGTGCCAGCAGCTCCGCGTCTTGGCTTACAGGGGAACAGCCCCAGCATTTT. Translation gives CASSSASWLTGEQPQHF.

The CDR3 DNA reads TGTGCCAGCAGTTACACCGGACAGGGGGGGAATGAGCAGTTCTTC. This gives the protein CASSYTGQGGNEQFF. J is TRBJ2-1 and V is TRBV6-6, with 10 positions matching TRBD1. The CDR3 spans 15 residues. Germline V gives CDR1 MNHNY, CDR2 SVGAGI (reference sequence). J lost 7 bases, V lost 2 bases, and 5 bases had no gene match.

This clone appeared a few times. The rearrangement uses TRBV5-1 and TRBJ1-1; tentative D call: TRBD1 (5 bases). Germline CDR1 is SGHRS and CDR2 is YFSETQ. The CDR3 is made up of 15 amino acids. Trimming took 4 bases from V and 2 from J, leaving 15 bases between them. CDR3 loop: CASSDSPMPNTEAFF. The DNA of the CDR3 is TGCGCCAGCAGCGACAGCCCGATGCCCAACACTGAAGCTTTCTTT.

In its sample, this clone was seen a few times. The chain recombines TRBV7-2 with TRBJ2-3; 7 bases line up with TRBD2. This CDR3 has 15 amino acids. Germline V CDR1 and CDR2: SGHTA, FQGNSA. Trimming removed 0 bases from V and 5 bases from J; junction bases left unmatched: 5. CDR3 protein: CASSLATSRIDTQYF. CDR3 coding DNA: TGTGCCAGCAGCTTAGCGACTAGCCGGATAGATACGCAGTATTTT.

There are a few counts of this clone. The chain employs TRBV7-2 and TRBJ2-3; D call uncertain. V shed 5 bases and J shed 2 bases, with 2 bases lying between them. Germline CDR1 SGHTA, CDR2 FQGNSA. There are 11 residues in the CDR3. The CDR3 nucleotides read TGTGCCAGCAGCATCACAGATACGCAGTATTTT. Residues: CASSITDTQYF. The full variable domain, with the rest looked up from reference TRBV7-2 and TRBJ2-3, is GAGVSQSPSNKVTEKGKDVELRCDPISGHTALYWYRQSLGQGLEFLIYFQGNSAPDKSGLPSDRFSAERTGGSVSTLTIQRTQQEDSAVYLCASSITDTQYFGPGTRLTVL.

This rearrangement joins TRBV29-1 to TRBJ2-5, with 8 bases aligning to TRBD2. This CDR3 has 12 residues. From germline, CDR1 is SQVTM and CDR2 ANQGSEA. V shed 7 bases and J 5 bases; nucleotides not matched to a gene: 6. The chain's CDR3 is CSARAGAETQYF. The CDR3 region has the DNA TGCAGCGCCCGAGCGGGGGCCGAGACCCAGTACTTC. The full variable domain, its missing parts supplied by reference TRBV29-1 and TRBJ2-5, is SAVISQKPSRDICQRGTSLTIQCQVDSQVTMMFWYRQQPGQSLTLIATANQGSEATYESGFVIDKFPISRPNLTFSTLTVSNMSPEDSSIYLCSARAGAETQYFGPGTRLLVL.

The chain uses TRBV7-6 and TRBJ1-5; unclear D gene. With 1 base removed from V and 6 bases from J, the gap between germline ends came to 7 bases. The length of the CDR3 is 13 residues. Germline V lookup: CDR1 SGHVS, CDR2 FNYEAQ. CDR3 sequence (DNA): TGTGCCAGCAGCTTAGGACGGTCTCAGCCCCAGCATTTT. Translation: CASSLGRSQPQHF.

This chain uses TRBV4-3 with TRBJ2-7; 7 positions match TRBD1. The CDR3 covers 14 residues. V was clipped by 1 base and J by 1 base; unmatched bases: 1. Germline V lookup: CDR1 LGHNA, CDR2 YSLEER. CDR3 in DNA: TGCGCCAGCAGCCAAGGACAGGGTTCCTACGAGCAGTACTTC. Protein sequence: CASSQGQGSYEQYF.